This T cell receptor beta chain emerged from a study of T cells in Graves' hyperthyroidism and ophthalmopathy. Uncontrolled infections, other autoimmune diseases, pregnancy or lactation led to exclusion of patients. Together with thyroid ultrasound, orbital computed tomography, serum thyroxine and TRAb, clinical symptoms were used for diagnoses. Amplified TCR beta CDR3 regions came from RNA transcripts. First-round RT-PCR with HTBI primers amplified the TCR CDR3 region. From the multiplex PCR reads, TCRdb called clonotypes with MiXCR, one entry per CDR3 protein. The sample comprises approximately 870,000 distinct CDR3 sequences, 38% of which are singletons, and about 9% rests with the top ten. This CDR3 is 16 amino acids long. CDR1 SGHVS and CDR2 FQNEAQ come from the germline V gene. V lost 5 bases to trimming and J lost 9 bases, with 25 bases between them.

This TCR was sampled from a young man with Graves' hyperthyroidism. The chain couples TRBV7-8 to TRBJ2-5; either TRBD1 or TRBD2 may fit D (5 bases each). The sample was blood. The CDR3 DNA sequence: TGTGCCAGCAGCCCGGGGTGGGGCCCTTACAATCAGCCCCAGTACTTC. Its protein product is CASSPGWGPYNQPQYF.